A selection of T cell receptor beta chains follows, all from one sample in a study of OX40 agonist ivuxolimab in advanced cancers. Clones were sequenced by immunoSEQ multiplex PCR, and TCRdb holds only the in-frame ones, with some missing. The table records more than 70,000 clones, 80% to 90% of them present only once. The sample was CD4+ or CD8+ T cells sorted from blood, taken in a trial of the OX40 agonist ivuxolimab. All receptors derive from an adult with an advanced solid tumor such as melanoma, head and neck, liver or kidney cancer. Both conserved end residues are part of each CDR3. The D gene is left open where the match is weak. Size is omitted from some rows. Given values are once, few, many or a class for expanded clones.

CDR3aa | CDR3nt | j_gene | abundance | len | d_gene | v_gene
CASSRPTSGQETQYF | TGTGCCAGCAGCCGACCGACTAGCGGACAAGAGACCCAGTACTTC | TRBJ2-5 | NA | 15 | TRBD2 | TRBV7-2
CASSGPNNQPQHF | TGTGCCAGCAGTGGACCGAACAATCAGCCCCAGCATTTT | TRBJ1-5 | NA | 13 | NA | TRBV2
CASVRRGEETQYF | TGTGCCAGCGTAAGGAGGGGGGAAGAGACCCAGTACTTC | TRBJ2-5 | NA | 13 | NA | TRBV7-2
CASSKEGGVNNEQFF | TGTGCCAGCAGCAAAGAAGGGGGCGTTAACAATGAGCAGTTCTTC | TRBJ2-1 | NA | 15 | NA | TRBV21-1
CAWSLGTGVGFADTQYF | TGTGCCTGGAGTCTCGGGACAGGGGTCGGGTTTGCAGATACGCAGTATTTT | TRBJ2-3 | NA | 17 | TRBD1 | TRBV30
CASSLAGGLSYEQYF | TGTGCCAGCAGCCTGGCGGGGGGCCTCTCCTACGAGCAGTACTTC | TRBJ2-7 | NA | 15 | TRBD2 | TRBV5-4
CSVVVTPGGYTF | TGCAGCGTTGTGGTCACGCCGGGTGGCTACACCTTC | TRBJ1-2 | NA | 12 | NA | TRBV29-1
CSVREGQTQYF | TGCAGCGTTCGAGAGGGTCAGACCCAGTACTTC | TRBJ2-5 | NA | 11 | NA | TRBV29-1
CASTSGGSTGANVLTF | TGCGCCAGTACTAGCGGGGGATCCACTGGGGCCAACGTCCTGACTTTC | TRBJ2-6 | NA | 16 | TRBD2 | TRBV5-1
CASSRIGGGRPQETQYF | TGCGCCAGCAGCAGAATCGGGGGGGGGAGACCCCAAGAGACCCAGTACTTC | TRBJ2-5 | NA | 17 | TRBD2 | TRBV4-1
CSVFSGEETQYF | TGCAGCGTTTTTAGCGGGGAAGAGACCCAGTACTTC | TRBJ2-5 | NA | 12 | TRBD2 | TRBV29-1
CASSYSNSGSTDTQYF | TGTGCCAGCAGTTACTCGAATAGCGGTAGCACAGATACGCAGTATTTT | TRBJ2-3 | NA | 16 | NA | TRBV6-5
CASSPGWDYEQYF | TGTGCCAGCAGTCCCGGATGGGACTACGAGCAGTACTTC | TRBJ2-7 | once | 13 | NA | TRBV28
CAIGGTGEAANVLTF | TGTGCCATCGGGGGGACAGGGGAAGCGGCCAACGTCCTGACTTTC | TRBJ2-6 | NA | 15 | TRBD1 | TRBV10-3
CASSLSGGKGNQPQHF | TGTGCCAGCAGTTTATCAGGGGGTAAGGGCAATCAGCCCCAGCATTTT | TRBJ1-5 | NA | 16 | NA | TRBV27
CASSEAPLIQGIHEQFF | TGTGCCAGCAGTGAAGCGCCTCTAATACAGGGTATCCATGAGCAGTTCTTC | TRBJ2-1 | once | 17 | NA | TRBV2